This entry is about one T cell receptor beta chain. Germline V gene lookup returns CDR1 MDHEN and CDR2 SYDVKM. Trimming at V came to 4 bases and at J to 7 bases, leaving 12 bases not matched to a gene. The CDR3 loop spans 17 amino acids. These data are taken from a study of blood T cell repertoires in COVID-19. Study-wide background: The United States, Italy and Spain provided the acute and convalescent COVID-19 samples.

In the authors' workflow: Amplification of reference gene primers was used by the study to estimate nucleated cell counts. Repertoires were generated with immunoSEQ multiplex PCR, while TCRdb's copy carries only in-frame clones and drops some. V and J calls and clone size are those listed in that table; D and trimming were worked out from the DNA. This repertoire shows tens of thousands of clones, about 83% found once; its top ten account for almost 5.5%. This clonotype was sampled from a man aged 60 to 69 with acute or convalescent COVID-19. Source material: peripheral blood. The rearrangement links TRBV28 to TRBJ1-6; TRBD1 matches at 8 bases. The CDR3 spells CASSSPGRTGKNSPLHF. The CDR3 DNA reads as TGTGCCAGCAGTTCGCCAGGCAGGACAGGGAAGAATTCACCCCTCCACTTT.